Listed below are T cell receptor beta chains from one sample, sequenced in a study of Tregs in tolerant kidney transplant recipients. Sequencing used immunoSEQ multiplex PCR; TCRdb keeps in-frame clones, though not all of them. Among 110,000 or so clones listed, about 91% were seen once. Sequencing was performed on CD4+ T cells from blood. All receptors come from a human donor in good health. Both conserved end residues are part of each CDR3. D genes are given only for firm matches. Size values are once, few and many counts, or a class for expanded clones, and some rows have none.

>.|TRBV15|TRBJ2-5|.
CATSRQSQETQYF
TGTGCCACCAGCCGGCAGTCCCAAGAGACCCAGTACTTC
>.|TRBV19|TRBJ2-7|TRBD2
CASSAQVAGDSEQYF
TGTGCCAGTAGTGCCCAGGTAGCGGGAGACTCCGAGCAGTACTTC
>.|TRBV19|TRBJ2-1|TRBD1
CASSTTGDEQFF
TGTGCCAGTAGTACGACAGGGGACGAGCAGTTCTTC
>.|TRBV6-1|TRBJ1-2|.
CASSPDGAYGYTF
TGTGCCAGCAGTCCCGACGGCGCCTATGGCTACACCTTC
>few|TRBV6-4|TRBJ2-3|.
CARPSADTQYF
TGTGCCAGACCCTCCGCGGATACGCAGTATTTT
>.|TRBV7-3|TRBJ2-3|TRBD2
CASSLKASGFGTDTQYF
TGTGCCAGCAGCTTAAAGGCTAGCGGCTTTGGTACAGATACGCAGTATTTT
>.|TRBV5-1|TRBJ2-3|.
CASSTDKSTDTQYF
TGCGCCAGCAGCACGGACAAAAGCACAGATACGCAGTATTTT
>.|TRBV7-9|TRBJ2-2|TRBD2
CASSATSAGRNTGELFF
TGTGCCAGCAGCGCTACCTCAGCGGGGAGGAACACCGGGGAGCTGTTTTTT
>.|TRBV7-6|TRBJ2-5|TRBD2
CASSLGLAGAQYF
TGTGCCAGCAGCTTAGGACTAGCGGGAGCCCAGTACTTC
>.|TRBV19|TRBJ1-5|.
CASSWPALGNQPQHF
TGTGCCAGTAGTTGGCCCGCACTAGGCAATCAGCCCCAGCATTTT
>.|TRBV4-1|TRBJ2-1|TRBD2
CASSQEGTSGSYNEQFF
TGCGCCAGCAGCCAAGAAGGGACTAGTGGTTCCTACAATGAGCAGTTCTTC
>.|TRBV4-2|TRBJ2-3|.
CASSSGPSTDTQYF
TGTGCCAGCAGCTCCGGACCCTCCACAGATACGCAGTATTTT
>.|TRBV5-4|TRBJ1-1|TRBD1
CASSIQGAPTEAFF
TGTGCCAGCAGCATACAGGGGGCTCCCACTGAAGCTTTCTTT
>.|TRBV9|TRBJ1-1|.
CASSAGNLNTEAFF
TGTGCCAGCAGCGCTGGAAACCTGAACACTGAAGCTTTCTTT
>.|TRBV9|TRBJ2-3|.
CASSVEWRTDTQYF
TGTGCCAGCAGCGTAGAGTGGCGGACAGATACGCAGTATTTT
>.|TRBV10-1|TRBJ2-5|.
CASSPGAAGPETQYF
TGCGCCAGCAGTCCCGGGGCGGCAGGGCCAGAGACCCAGTACTTC
>once|TRBV4-1|TRBJ2-2|.
CASSQGLLMVRELFF
TGCGCCAGCAGCCAAGGCCTACTCATGGTTCGGGAGCTGTTTTTT
>.|TRBV5-5|TRBJ1-4|.
CASSLWSIRQTPNEKLFF
TGTGCCAGCAGCTTGTGGTCGATCCGTCAGACACCTAATGAAAAACTGTTTTTT
>.|TRBV6-6|TRBJ2-5|TRBD1
CASSYSPGTGLETQYF
TGTGCCAGCAGTTATTCCCCCGGGACAGGCTTAGAGACCCAGTACTTC
>.|TRBV19|TRBJ1-5|.
CASTRLGAGSSYSNQPQHF
TGTGCCAGTACCAGGCTTGGGGCAGGCTCAAGTTATAGCAATCAGCCCCAGCATTTT
>.|TRBV5-4|TRBJ1-4|.
CASSLGGATNEKLFF
TGTGCCAGCAGCTTGGGTGGGGCAACTAATGAAAAACTGTTTTTT
>.|TRBV5-1|TRBJ2-5|.
CASSSQGYQETQYF
TGCGCCAGCAGCTCACAGGGATATCAAGAGACCCAGTACTTC
>.|TRBV2|TRBJ2-3|.
CASSKQGPSSTDTQYF
TGTGCCAGCAGTAAACAGGGACCTTCTAGCACAGATACGCAGTATTTT
>.|TRBV6-5|TRBJ1-1|.
CASSHRSRDNTEAFF
TGTGCCAGCAGTCACCGAAGCAGGGACAACACTGAAGCTTTCTTT
>.|TRBV29-1|TRBJ2-1|.
CSVAGVSSYNEQFF
TGCAGCGTTGCGGGGGTTAGCTCCTACAATGAGCAGTTCTTC
>.|TRBV11-2|TRBJ2-3|TRBD2
CASSLGKTSGRQGTDTQYF
TGTGCCAGCAGCTTAGGGAAGACTAGCGGTCGTCAGGGCACAGATACGCAGTATTTT
>.|TRBV10-1|TRBJ2-1|.
CASSESGYIKANEQFF
TGCGCCAGCAGTGAGTCGGGCTATATTAAGGCCAATGAGCAGTTCTTC
>.|TRBV27|TRBJ2-5|TRBD2
CASRTSGRETQYF
TGTGCCAGCAGAACTAGCGGGCGGGAGACCCAGTACTTC
>.|TRBV2|TRBJ1-2|.
CASSAGRYHGYTF
TGTGCCAGCAGTGCGGGGAGGTATCATGGCTACACCTTC
>.|TRBV5-1|TRBJ2-7|.
CASSSLYRGTSGRRHEQYF
TGCGCCAGCAGCTCTCTATACAGGGGGACGAGCGGGAGGAGACACGAGCAGTACTTC
>.|TRBV20-1|TRBJ2-4|.
CRAGDSNIQYF
TGCAGAGCGGGGGACAGCAACATTCAGTACTTC
>.|TRBV5-1|TRBJ2-2|TRBD1
CASKLQGGRTGELFF
TGCGCCAGCAAGTTACAGGGGGGCCGCACCGGGGAGCTGTTTTTT
>.|TRBV4-1|TRBJ1-4|TRBD1
CASSLNRQGSEKLFF
TGCGCCAGCAGCCTCAACCGACAGGGGAGTGAAAAACTGTTTTTT
>.|TRBV7-8|TRBJ2-7|TRBD1
CASSSSGTGGYEQYF
TGTGCCAGCAGCTCCTCTGGGACAGGGGGCTACGAGCAGTACTTC
>once|TRBV7-2|TRBJ1-3|.
CASSLVGELTGNTIYF
TGTGCCAGCAGCTTAGTAGGGGAGCTGACTGGAAACACCATATATTTT
>once|TRBV7-8|TRBJ1-1|.
CASSSPPGQSEAFF
TGTGCCAGCAGCTCACCTCCGGGACAATCTGAAGCTTTCTTT